What follows describes a single T cell receptor beta chain. This CDR3 has 13 residues. Trimming stripped 4 bases from V and 2 bases from J, with 8 bases between. Per the germline V gene, CDR1 is LNHNV and CDR2 is YYDKDF (reference sequence). The treatment is: roughly 19 received Ad26.COV2.S at low or high dose, single or two shots; five or six received placebo; per-sample allocation not given. Specimens were obtained on day 63 following the first vaccine or placebo injection. Profiling relied on immunoSEQ multiplex PCR, and the TCRdb table lists in-frame clones only, not all of them. Among about 680,000 clones listed, about 90% were seen once. The data belong to a study of Ad26.COV2.S vaccination and SARS-CoV-2 variants.

The receptor's source is a person between 18 and 65 years old who received the Ad26.COV2.S COVID-19 vaccine or a placebo. The chain uses TRBV15 and TRBJ1-2, with a tentative D call TRBD1 (6 bases). The sequencing used peripheral blood, collected in a trial of Ad26.COV2.S vaccine versus placebo. DNA for the CDR3: TGTGCCACCAGCACTCAGGGGAACTATGGCTACACCTTC. Translated, it gives CATSTQGNYGYTF.